The T cell receptor beta chain described here comes from a study of identical twins' blood T cells. Overall study results and limits: Twins shared about as many clonotypes as their cloneset sizes predicted. Out-of-frame TCRbeta clonotypes reportedly had markedly more similar V usage in twins than unrelated donors. Twins shared more top CDR3 clonotypes than unrelated donors did.

As to this clonotype: Its antigen is unknown.

V was clipped by 3 bases and J by 4 bases, with 17 bases between them. The CDR3 runs 16 residues. Per the germline V gene, CDR1 is SGDLS and CDR2 is YYNGEE. The three twin pairs were reared together, likely meeting the same infections. MiXCR, run by TCRdb on the 5' RACE reads, gives a single entry per CDR3 protein. The table has fewer than 450,000 distinct CDR3 sequences, more than 25% seen once. The chain has TRBV9 and TRBJ2-1, with D perhaps TRBD2 (6 bases). Sequenced: PBMCs. The receptor was isolated from a woman between 18 and 50 years old in good health. This chain's CDR3 is CASSGGEWFRYNEQFF. The DNA of the CDR3 is TGTGCCAGCAGCGGGGGGGAATGGTTCCGTTACAATGAGCAGTTCTTC.